The 3 T cell receptor beta chains given below trace back to one sample, sequenced in a study of shared clonotypes between healthy human individuals. Profiled with immunoSEQ multiplex PCR; TCRdb holds only in-frame clones, not every one. Of around 550,000 clones detected, 90% to 95% appear once; the ten largest clones hold approximately 0.11%. CD8 cells regarded as naive lacked CD45RO, were positively chosen for CCR7, and omitted terminally differentiated effector memory CD45RA+ cells. The sample consisted of naive CD8+ T cells sorted from blood. These receptors were obtained from a woman in her twenties or thirties in good health.

Here the CDR3 reads CASSVGQDLVYEQYF. The CDR3 nucleotides are TGTGCCAGCAGCGTAGGTCAGGATCTAGTATACGAGCAGTACTTC. The chain carries TRBV9 and TRBJ2-7; D gene uncertain. The CDR3 has 15 residues. In germline, CDR1 is SGDLS, CDR2 YYNGEE. V was trimmed by 0 bases and J by 4 bases, leaving 14 bases between them.

The rearrangement joins TRBV28 to TRBJ2-7; D remains ambiguous. This CDR3 has 14 residues. Germline CDR1 reads MDHEN; CDR2 reads SYDVKM. Trimming shortened V by 2 bases and J by 0 bases, and 8 bases separated the two germline ends. The CDR3 DNA follows: TGTGCCAGCAGTTTAGGCACAATCTCCTACGAGCAGTACTTC. It codes for CASSLGTISYEQYF. The full variable domain, its missing parts supplied by reference TRBV28 and TRBJ2-7, is DVKVTQSSRYLVKRTGEKVFLECVQDMDHENMFWYRQDPGLGLRLIYFSYDVKMKEKGDIPEGYSVSREKKERFSLILESASTNQTSMYLCASSLGTISYEQYFGPGTRLTVT.

The J gene is TRBJ2-7, the V gene TRBV28, with D uncertain. Between the trimmed V and J ends, which lost 5 bases and 0 bases, there was a span of 20 bases. The CDR3 consists of 17 residues. CDR1 MDHEN and CDR2 SYDVKM come from the germline V gene. The CDR3 nucleotides read TGTGCCAGCAGTGTACATATAGGAGATTTTTTCTCCTACGAGCAGTACTTC. It translates to CASSVHIGDFFSYEQYF.